The clone carrying this T cell receptor (beta chain) was observed a few times. Antigen: not known. TCR cDNA was made by 5'RACE template switching, adding a universal primer site and UMIs. Via MiXCR, TCRdb re-called the 5' RACE reads, giving one row per CDR3 protein. The sample holds about 320,000 distinct CDR3 sequences, about 11% seen once. The sample comes from a study of T cells after yellow fever vaccination. Study results and limitations: The study re-detected most primary-vaccination clones after the booster (96% CD4, approximately 87% CD8). Though weaker, the secondary response peaked faster, on day 5 versus 15.

V was pared by 4 bases and J by 7 bases, with 8 bases of the junction left unmatched. This CDR3 is built from 15 residues. Germline CDR1 reads KGHSH; CDR2 reads LQKENI. V gene TRBV18 combines with J gene TRBJ2-1, with TRBD1 identical over 9 bases. The sequences come from CD4+ T cells sorted from PBMCs, collected 45 days after the yellow fever booster vaccination. The TCR sequence derives from a man in his late teens or twenties who received the YFV17D yellow fever vaccine. The CDR3 spells CASSQPGTGINEQFF. The DNA of the CDR3 is TGTGCCAGCTCACAGCCCGGGACAGGGATTAATGAGCAGTTCTTC.